This paragraph covers one T cell receptor beta chain sequence. The antigen it binds to is not known. Nothing much larger sits one base from this clone, and base qualities are not available. To prepare the library, the immunoSEQ multiplex PCR assay was applied. For the multiplex PCR, a mixture combining 60 forward primers for TCR Vbeta segments and 13 reverse primers for TCR Jbeta segments was used. A multiplex PCR assay on genomic DNA amplified the CDR3 region of rearranged TCR beta genes. The Illumina HiSeq System was used to sequence the amplified TCR beta libraries as 87-base-pair reads. The original pipeline was this. Across the 600 to 700 repertoires, a later analysis counted approximately 75 million unique TCR beta chains, roughly 11 million of which were shared by at least two donors. Raw reads were error-corrected and collapsed into unique sequences by a nearest-neighbor algorithm in which closely related sequences were merged to remove PCR and sequencing errors. Alignment of CDR3 sequences to IMGT reference sequences was used to assign V, D and J gene segments. For a sequence to be retained, at least a six-nucleotide match to both a V gene segment and a J gene segment was required. Rearrangements were called productive when the CDR3 lacked stop codons and stayed in frame with V and J; all others were non-productive. CDR3 was defined by IMGT convention, running from the second conserved V-encoded cysteine to the conserved J-encoded phenylalanine. Sequences without an unambiguous match to a single V gene segment were excluded from the earlier analysis of a few hundred of the donors. An earlier analysis of a few hundred of the donors called V segments functional above 56.7% productive rearrangements and segregating when the between-donor standard deviation exceeded 5%. A statistical classification framework was built to diagnose cytomegalovirus status from the catalog of TCR beta chain sequences. V and J gene assignment, in a later analysis, came from comparing TCR nucleotide sequences with IMGT/GENE-DB human TR gene sequences. A later analysis assigned CDR3 sequences and most-parsimonious VDJ recombination scenarios with the TCRdist pipeline. In a later analysis, every TCR beta chain was defined by the combination of its CDR3 amino acid sequence and its V-gene family, and reads without a unique V-gene family were dropped. To address suspected cross-contamination and a sequencing artifact, a later analysis removed approximately 590 highly shared, low-generation-probability nucleotide sequences. In a later analysis, a clonal expansion index was calculated for each public chain from normalized within-repertoire ranks of inferred template counts. In a later analysis, generation probabilities were computed with a VDJ recombination model fitted to out-of-frame rearrangements, and the resulting probabilities were checked against IGoR. Hypergeometric tests were used in a later analysis to score TCR-TCR, TCR-HLA and TCR-CMV co-occurrence, with a repertoire-size bias correction applied to the TCR pairs. In a later analysis, false discovery rates were estimated by permuting HLA or CMV assignments 20 times. In a later analysis, co-occurring TCRs were grouped using DBSCAN, with TCRdist sequence similarity added in when clustering inside HLA-allele-positive subsets. Repertoires with fewer than 30,000 or more than 120,000 public chains were left out of co-occurrence clustering, as were about 5 repertoires with anomalous nucleotide sharing. The table comes from immuneACCESS by way of TCRdb, which keeps in-frame sequences with V and J called. Part of the clones is missing from these tables; in studies checked, under half for an unresolved V gene and the rest for unknown reasons. V and J calls and clone size follow that table, whereas D and trimming were derived from the DNA. Present in this sample are 100,000 or so clones, approximately 81% of which were seen just once. The ten largest make up 12% to 15% of the sample.

The sample is drawn from a study of cytomegalovirus exposure and HLA in healthy donors (dated by TCRdb to about 2017). Some background on the complete study: According to an earlier analysis of 587 of the donors, about 179 million T cells yielded 100 million or so unique TCR beta sequences and about 300 Gb of sequence data. In addition to the first cohort of several hundred subjects, a separate validation cohort of under 150 different subjects was used. Donor age, sex, ethnicity and CMV serostatus were compiled together with the repertoire data. The aim of the study was to test whether cataloging public T cell receptors could identify signatures of past pathogen exposure. Roughly 300 gigabases of sequencing data and 80 million or so unique TCR sequences were included in an early release covering 550 to 800 HLA-typed donors. Using immunosequencing, the study profiled T cell repertoires from about 650 subjects and related those repertoires to cytomegalovirus serostatus. Of the roughly 400 genotyped donors, over 65% fell in the genetic ancestry cluster associated with self-reported Caucasian donors. To study patterns of TCR occurrence, a later analysis re-analyzed previously published TCR beta repertoires from 666 donors and added high-resolution HLA genotyping. High-throughput TCR immunosequencing, statistical association of individual TCRs with disease status, and machine learning were combined to predict cytomegalovirus infection status. The later analysis used no new phenotypic data to find candidate immune exposures, relying instead on TCR beta sequences and their occurrence across donors. On average, around 240,000 unique TCR beta nucleotide sequences were sequenced per donor among some 420 genotyped donors of the cohort, with roughly 19% of those sequences being non-productive. An earlier analysis of 587 of the donors used high-throughput TCR beta sequencing to judge whether each TCR beta V gene segment behaved as functional or pseudogenic. Five DR-DQ haplotypes were treated as single units for association and clustering because of strong linkage in the cohort. Both class I and class II loci were covered by HLA typing, at four-digit resolution. In a later genetic analysis, genome-wide SNP genotypes for about 55% of the roughly 700 donors were used, and that subset was treated as a discovery cohort. Typing coverage varied by locus: about 620-640 donors for A, B, C, DRB1 and DQB1; approximately 500 for DQA1; nearly 610 for DPA1; some 470 for DPB1. All discovery cohort repertoires had been generated using a single sequencing platform.

Here is what the overall study found, with its caveats: A later analysis found that most CMV-associated TCR beta chains appeared HLA-restricted, with HLA associations seemingly driven largely by CMV exposure. A cluster of highly shared sequence variants was judged likely to represent a technical artifact of the sequencing pipeline. In an earlier analysis of roughly 560 of the donors, most TCR beta V segments were observed in productive rearrangements about 87% or about 30% of the time, broadly matching IMGT annotations. Strong co-occurrence of HLA alleles, especially DR and DQ, made assigning TCR associations to individual alleles difficult. Cytomegalovirus status was reported to be diagnosed by the classifier with high specificity and sensitivity in both the original and validation cohorts. Several of the top co-occurrence clusters appeared to be linked to parvovirus B19, influenza, CMV and Epstein-Barr virus, according to a later analysis. Presence/absence analyses assumed roughly uniform sequencing depth across donors, an assumption that may not hold. Compared with the approximately 720-donor mean, donors in an Asian-associated ancestry cluster had fewer N-insertions in productive TCRs, according to a later genetic analysis. The earlier analysis of approximately 560 of the donors excluded roughly 16 rarely observed V segments, including chromosome 9 orphons, because counts were too low. Only TCR beta chains were sequenced in this cohort, and the absence of alpha or paired-chain data limited detectable features. Correlated functional status among segregating V segments might be attributable to linkage disequilibrium, but an unknown experimental factor could not be ruled out. An association between a missense DCLRE1C variant and V-gene and J-gene trimming of TCR beta chains was found in a later genetic analysis and replicated in an independent cohort. Compared with equally common non-associated chains, HLA-associated TCR beta chains in a later analysis were more clonally expanded and had lower generation probabilities. It was suggested by the authors that the approach could potentially be generalized to other disease states and immunological phenotypes. Because HLA typing was missing for some donors at each locus, association tests included only the typed subset. In vitro tests confirmed that a few of the cytomegalovirus-associated TCR beta chains recognize cytomegalovirus antigens. The study listed 150 to 200 TCR beta chains as associated with cytomegalovirus. Immune exposure information for the cohort was limited to CMV serostatus. At a false discovery rate of 0.05, a later analysis linked fewer than 20,000 TCR beta sequences to specific HLA alleles. In a later analysis, TCR association rates were found to vary across HLA loci, with the most associated TCRs seen for DRB1 alleles and the fewest for HLA-C alleles. Most TCR sequences were seen in very few donors, while some public TCRs were found in many individuals. A further reported finding was that TCR beta sequences accurately predicted the HLA-A and HLA-B alleles for most subjects in the first cohort.

The cohort comprised approximately 700 healthy bone marrow donors. At the time of sampling, every cohort member was nominally healthy, though immune exposures that went unrecorded were likely present. The donor tested CMV seropositive and was one of the 289 seropositive cohort members. A peripheral blood sample was collected from each donor, and TCR beta sequencing was performed on peripheral blood mononuclear cells. The Qiagen DNeasy Blood Extraction Kit was used to extract genomic DNA from the blood cell samples. Sequenced material: PBMCs. This receptor was taken from a male donor in good health and CMV-seropositive.

The DNA reads TGTGCCAGCAGCGCAAGGACAGGGGTAATGAACACTGAAGCTTTCTTT. This gives the protein CASSARTGVMNTEAFF. Rearrangement joined TRBV11-3 to TRBJ1-1; 9 bases in the middle match TRBD1. The CDR3 holds 16 amino acids from the cysteine to the phenylalanine. Left in the record is the CDR3 DNA by itself, 48 bases read in frame from the first base. CDR1 and CDR2 are read off the germline V gene as SGHNT and YENEEA. At the junction V is shortened by 5 bases and J by 0 bases; bases outside the gene matches: 7.